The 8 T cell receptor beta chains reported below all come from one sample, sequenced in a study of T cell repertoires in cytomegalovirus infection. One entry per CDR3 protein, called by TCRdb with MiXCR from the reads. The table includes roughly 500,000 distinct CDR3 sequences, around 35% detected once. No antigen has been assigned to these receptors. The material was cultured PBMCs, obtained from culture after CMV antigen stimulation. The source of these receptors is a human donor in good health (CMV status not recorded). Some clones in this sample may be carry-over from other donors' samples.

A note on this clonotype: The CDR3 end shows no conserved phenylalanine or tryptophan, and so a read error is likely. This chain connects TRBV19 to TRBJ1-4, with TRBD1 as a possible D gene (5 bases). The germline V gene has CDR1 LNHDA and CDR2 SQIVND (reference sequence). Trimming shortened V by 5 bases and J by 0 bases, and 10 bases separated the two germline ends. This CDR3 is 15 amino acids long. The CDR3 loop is CASSVGTSTNEKLFL. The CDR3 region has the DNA TGTGCCAGTAGTGTTGGGACCTCAACTAATGAAAAACTGTTTCTT.

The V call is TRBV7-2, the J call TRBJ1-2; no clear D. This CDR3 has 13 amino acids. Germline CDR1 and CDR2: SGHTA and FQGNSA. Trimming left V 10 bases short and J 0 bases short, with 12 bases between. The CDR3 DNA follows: TGTGCCACCTTAGAGGACGCTAACTATGGCTACACCTTC. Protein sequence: CATLEDANYGYTF.

CDR3: CASSSLPREVPYQETQYF. Here the CDR3 DNA reads TGTGCCAGCAGCTCCTTACCTCGGGAGGTCCCGTACCAAGAGACCCAGTACTTC. The J gene is TRBJ2-5, the V gene TRBV7-8; 7 nucleotides match TRBD2. CDR3 length: 18 amino acids. Germline V gene data show CDR1 as SGHVS and CDR2 as FQNEAQ. Trimming at V came to 4 bases and at J to 0 bases, leaving 14 bases not matched to a gene. The full variable domain, in which reference TRBV7-8 and TRBJ2-5 provide the parts outside the CDR3, is GAGVSQSPRYKVAKRGQDVALRCDPISGHVSLFWYQQALGQGPEFLTYFQNEAQLDKSGLPSDRFFAERPEGSVSTLKIQRTQQEDSAVYLCASSSLPREVPYQETQYFGPGTRLLVL.

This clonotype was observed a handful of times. In DNA form, the CDR3 reads TGTGCCAGCAGCTTTCAGTCCGGCACCGGGGAGCTGTTTTTT. It encodes CASSFQSGTGELFF. This chain uses TRBV11-2 with TRBJ2-2; D uncertain. Between the trimmed V and J ends, which lost 3 bases and 4 bases, there was a span of 9 bases. This CDR3 is 14 amino acids long. The germline V gene encodes CDR1 SGHAT and CDR2 FQNNGV.

The CDR3 nucleotides are TGTGCCAGCAGTTACGGAGGCGGGGCGGATGAGCAGTTCTTC. Translating it yields CASSYGGGADEQFF. The V gene is TRBV6-5, the J gene TRBJ2-1; D possibly corresponds to TRBD2 (6 bases). Trimming took off 2 bases at V and 8 bases at J, with 13 bases between the two ends. Germline V CDR1 and CDR2: MNHEY, SVGAGI. The CDR3 runs to 14 residues.

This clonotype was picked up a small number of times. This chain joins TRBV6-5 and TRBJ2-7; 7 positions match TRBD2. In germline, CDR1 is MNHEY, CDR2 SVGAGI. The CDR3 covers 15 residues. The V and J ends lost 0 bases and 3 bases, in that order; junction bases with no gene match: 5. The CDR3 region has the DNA TGTGCCAGCAGTTACTCTGGCGGGAGCTTCTACGAGCAGTACGTC. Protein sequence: CASSYSGGSFYEQYV.

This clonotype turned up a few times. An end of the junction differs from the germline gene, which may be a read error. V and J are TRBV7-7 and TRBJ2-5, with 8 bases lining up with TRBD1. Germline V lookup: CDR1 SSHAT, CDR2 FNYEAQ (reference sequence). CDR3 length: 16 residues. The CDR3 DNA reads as TGTGCTAGCAGCTTAGCTCCCACAGGGGGGCAAGAGACCCAGTACTTC. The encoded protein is CASSLAPTGGQETQYF.

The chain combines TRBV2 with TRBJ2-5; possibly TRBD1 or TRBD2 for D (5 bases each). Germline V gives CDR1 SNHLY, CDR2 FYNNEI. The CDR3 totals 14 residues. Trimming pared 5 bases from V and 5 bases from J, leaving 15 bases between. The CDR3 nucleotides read TGTGCCAGCAGTAGGGGCGCCCCGGGGGAGACCCAGTACTTC. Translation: CASSRGAPGETQYF. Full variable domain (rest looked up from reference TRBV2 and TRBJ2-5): EPEVTQTPSHQVTQMGQEVILRCVPISNHLYFYWYRQILGQKVEFLVSFYNNEISEKSEIFDDQFSVERPDGSNFTLKIRSTKLEDSAMYFCASSRGAPGETQYFGPGTRLLVL.